One and the same sample provided the 32 T cell receptor beta chains below, sequenced in a study of radiation and T cells in renal cell carcinoma. Described time point: blood 2 weeks post-SBRT. Noted treatment: 15 Gy SBRT to primary tumor, nephrectomy 4 weeks later. Some clones are missing from TCRdb's copy, which holds only in-frame ones; the method was immunoSEQ multiplex PCR. Here the sample spans just over 150,000 clones, roughly 89% being singletons. Sequences were derived from blood, sampled from a patient whose treatment included radiotherapy and nephrectomy. All receptors derive from a woman in her forties or fifties with renal cell carcinoma.

The table lists this clone with a count of one. J is TRBJ1-5 and V is TRBV19; D remains unclear. Trimming pared 8 bases from V and 0 bases from J, leaving 11 bases between. Germline CDR1 and CDR2: LNHDA and SQIVND (reference sequence). This CDR3 spans 14 amino acids. This CDR3 reads CASGLPGSNQPQHF. The CDR3 DNA sequence: TGTGCCAGTGGCCTCCCGGGTAGCAATCAGCCCCAGCATTTT.

The J gene is TRBJ2-7, the V gene TRBV12-5; 7 nucleotides agree with TRBD1. The CDR3 covers 16 residues. The trim removed 7 bases at V and 0 bases at J, leaving 12 bases unmatched. Germline CDR1 LGHNT, CDR2 FRNRAP. CDR3 in amino acids: CASVPVGTESSYEQYF. CDR3 sequence (DNA): TGTGCTAGTGTTCCAGTCGGGACAGAAAGCTCCTACGAGCAGTACTTC.

The chain links TRBV4-1 to TRBJ1-1; weak D call: TRBD1 (5 bases). This CDR3 spans 15 amino acids. Germline-derived CDR1 and CDR2 are MGHRA and YSYEKL. V was shortened by 3 bases and J by 4 bases, with 15 bases between the two germline ends. CDR3 nucleotides: TGCGCCAGCAGCCAGAGAGCAGGGACGGGCACTGAAGCTTTCTTT. This codes for CASSQRAGTGTEAFF.

The V and J genes are TRBV18 and TRBJ2-7; D is possibly TRBD1 or TRBD2 (5 bases each). Germline CDR1 is KGHSH and CDR2 is LQKENI. V lost 2 bases, J lost 1 base, and 9 bases lay in between. There are 14 residues in the CDR3. The CDR3 DNA reads as TGTGCCAGCTCACCAGAGGGGTCTTCCTACGAGCAGTACTTC. The encoded protein is CASSPEGSSYEQYF.

V and J are TRBV6-6 and TRBJ2-3, with D hard to call. CDR3 length: 13 residues. Germline-derived CDR1 and CDR2 are MNHNY and SVGAGI (reference sequence). Trimming removed 5 bases at V and 2 bases at J, with 8 bases between. This CDR3 reads CASSLPHTDTQYF. In DNA form, the CDR3 reads TGTGCCAGCAGTCTCCCTCACACAGATACGCAGTATTTT.

The V and J genes are TRBV2 and TRBJ1-5; 7 bases agree with TRBD1. V lost 5 bases, J lost 6 bases, and 7 bases stayed unmatched. Germline V gene data show CDR1 as SNHLY and CDR2 as FYNNEI. There are 14 residues in the CDR3. In DNA form, the CDR3 reads TGTGCCAGCAGTCCTGACAGGGTAGGTCAGCCCCAGCATTTT. This translates into CASSPDRVGQPQHF.

The genes are TRBV7-2 and TRBJ2-5, with D unclear. The germline CDR1 and CDR2 sequences are SGHTA and FQGNSA. This CDR3 spans 13 amino acids. V lost 4 bases to trimming and J lost 7 bases, with 13 bases between them. CDR3 in DNA: TGTGCCAGCAGCTACCCTAACAGTCCGACCCAGTACTTC. Its translation: CASSYPNSPTQYF.

This chain uses TRBV9 with TRBJ2-3, with D unclear. V lost 0 bases, J lost 6 bases, and 17 bases lay in between. This CDR3 is built from 16 residues. Germline V lookup: CDR1 SGDLS, CDR2 YYNGEE. CDR3: CASSVGSSSLGDTQYF. The CDR3 nucleotides read TGTGCCAGCAGCGTAGGGAGTAGCTCCCTAGGGGATACGCAGTATTTT.

The V call is TRBV7-2, the J call TRBJ1-2, with 10 nucleotides matching TRBD1. This CDR3 has 14 amino acids. The V and J ends lost 2 bases and 6 bases, in that order; junction bases with no gene match: 3. Germline CDR1 reads SGHTA; CDR2 reads FQGNSA. As DNA, the CDR3 is TGTGCCAGCAGCTTAACTGGACAGGGGGATGGCTACACCTTC. Amino acids: CASSLTGQGDGYTF. Complete variable domain (other parts from reference TRBV7-2 and TRBJ1-2): GAGVSQSPSNKVTEKGKDVELRCDPISGHTALYWYRQSLGQGLEFLIYFQGNSAPDKSGLPSDRFSAERTGGSVSTLTIQRTQQEDSAVYLCASSLTGQGDGYTFGSGTRLTVV.

The chain links TRBV15 to TRBJ1-1; 7 positions match TRBD1. Germline V lookup: CDR1 LNHNV, CDR2 YYDKDF (reference sequence). This CDR3 is built from 14 residues. With V trimmed by 1 base and J by 4 bases, 3 bases remained unmatched. CDR3 in DNA: TGTGCCACCAGCAGAGTTGGACAGGCCACTGAAGCTTTCTTT. The encoded protein is CATSRVGQATEAFF.

J is TRBJ1-1 and V is TRBV19; D gene uncertain. V was cut by 7 bases and J by 1 base, with 10 bases left in between. Germline V lookup: CDR1 LNHDA, CDR2 SQIVND (reference sequence). The CDR3 extends over 13 amino acids. The CDR3 DNA follows: TGTGCCAGTAATTTCGTCGGGAACACTGAAGCTTTCTTT. Translating it yields CASNFVGNTEAFF.

This chain connects TRBV6-5 to TRBJ1-2; D possibly corresponds to TRBD1 (6 bases). The CDR3 length is 16 residues. Trimming removed 2 bases from V and 9 bases from J, with 22 bases in between. Germline assignment: CDR1 MNHEY and CDR2 SVGAGI. CDR3 in amino acids: CASSYTPAGGEGSYTF. In DNA, the CDR3 is TGTGCCAGCAGTTACACCCCGGCGGGGGGCGAGGGAAGCTACACCTTC.

The chain uses TRBV18 and TRBJ1-4, with TRBD1 as a possible D gene (5 bases). CDR3 length equals 15 residues. Per germline, CDR1 KGHSH and CDR2 LQKENI. Trimming cost V 2 bases and J 7 bases, with 14 bases left between them. CDR3 nucleotide sequence: TGTGCCAGCTCACCAAAGAGGGGCGGAGGTGAAAAACTGTTTTTT. As protein: CASSPKRGGGEKLFF.

The J gene is TRBJ2-7, the V gene TRBV7-8; no clear D. Trimming pared 2 bases from V and 0 bases from J, leaving 2 bases between. Germline V gene data show CDR1 as SGHVS and CDR2 as FQNEAQ. There are 12 residues in the CDR3. For the CDR3, the DNA is TGTGCCAGCAGCTTAAGCTCCTACGAGCAGTACTTC. Its translation: CASSLSSYEQYF.

The count of this clone is one. This chain uses TRBV12-5 with TRBJ1-5; D is uncertain. The CDR3 spans 10 residues. From germline, CDR1 is LGHNT and CDR2 FRNRAP. V was shortened by 3 bases and J by 9 bases, with 3 bases between the two germline ends. CDR3 nucleotide sequence: TGTGCTAGTGGTTTTTTGCCCCAGCATTTT. It encodes CASGFLPQHF.

The chain links TRBV5-8 to TRBJ2-3; D gene unclear. Trimming cost V 3 bases and J 1 base, with 9 bases left between them. The germline V gene has CDR1 SGHTS and CDR2 YDEGEE. The CDR3 sequence is 14 residues long. The CDR3 DNA follows: TGTGCCAGCAGCTCAGAATTACGCACAGATACGCAGTATTTT. This codes for CASSSELRTDTQYF.

The J gene is TRBJ2-1, the V gene TRBV9; weak D call: TRBD1 (5 bases). The CDR3 sequence is 15 residues long. Trimming removed 0 bases at V and 9 bases at J, with 16 bases between. Germline V gene lookup returns CDR1 SGDLS and CDR2 YYNGEE. The CDR3 is CASSVVTVKRSEQFF. In DNA, the CDR3 is TGTGCCAGCAGCGTAGTGACAGTGAAACGGAGTGAGCAGTTCTTC.

The chain is built from TRBV19 and TRBJ2-5, with TRBD1 as a possible D gene (6 bases). Germline CDR1 reads LNHDA; CDR2 reads SQIVND (reference sequence). The V end was cut by 6 bases, the J end by 5 bases, with 13 bases between. The CDR3 totals 13 residues. The CDR3 nucleotides read TGTGCCAGTAGCAACAGGGTACGGGAGACCCAGTACTTC. Translated: CASSNRVRETQYF. Filled out from reference TRBV19 and TRBJ2-5, the complete variable domain reads DGGITQSPKYLFRKEGQNVTLSCEQNLNHDAMYWYRQDPGQGLRLIYYSQIVNDFQKGDIAEGYSVSREKKESFPLTVTSAQKNPTAFYLCASSNRVRETQYFGPGTRLLVL.

The V gene is TRBV7-9, the J gene TRBJ1-2; D is ambiguous. V lost 4 bases and J lost 4, with 13 bases in between. Germline V CDR1 and CDR2: SEHNR, FQNEAQ (reference sequence). This CDR3 region has 14 residues. In DNA, the CDR3 is TGTGCCAGCAGCTCTAGAAGGGAGTTCTATGGCTACACCTTC. It is translated as CASSSRREFYGYTF.

V gene TRBV7-9 combines with J gene TRBJ2-4; no reliable D call. V lost 3 bases and J 0 bases, leaving 15 bases between the germline ends. The CDR3 spans 17 residues. Germline V gene lookup returns CDR1 SEHNR and CDR2 FQNEAQ (reference sequence). The CDR3 DNA reads TGTGCCAGCAGCTTCCCGGACGCCGATCTAGCCAAAAACATTCAGTACTTC. Translating gives CASSFPDADLAKNIQYF.

The chain uses TRBV5-6 and TRBJ2-1; 8 bases match TRBD2. The germline CDR1 and CDR2 sequences are SGHDT and YYEEEE. The CDR3 spans 15 residues. After removal of 5 bases from V and 7 bases from J, the junction contained 11 bases not matched to a gene. CDR3 in DNA: TGTGCCAGCAGAACGGGAGGGAATGGGAATAATGAGCAGTTCTTC. It specifies CASRTGGNGNNEQFF.

This clone was seen only once. The rearrangement links TRBV6-4 to TRBJ2-7; D is unresolved. Germline lookup yields CDR1 MRHNA and CDR2 SNTAGT. This CDR3 has 17 amino acids. V shed 0 bases and J shed 0 bases, with 15 bases lying between them. The CDR3 sequence: CASSDSEGGGTSYEQYF. For the CDR3, the DNA is TGTGCCAGCAGTGACTCTGAAGGTGGTGGAACCTCCTACGAGCAGTACTTC.

The gene calls are TRBV4-1 and TRBJ2-1, with a tentative D call TRBD2 (6 bases). Germline V gene sequence: CDR1 MGHRA, CDR2 YSYEKL. V lost 4 bases and J lost 3, with 13 bases in between. This CDR3 is built from 15 residues. The CDR3 loop is CASSRRAGDYNEQFF. CDR3 sequence (DNA): TGCGCCAGCAGCCGGAGGGCGGGCGACTACAATGAGCAGTTCTTC.

The chain links TRBV29-1 to TRBJ1-1; 8 bases align to TRBD1. Germline trimming cut 7 bases from V and 1 base from J; bases unmatched to any gene: 17. This CDR3 has 17 amino acids. Germline V CDR1 and CDR2: SQVTM, ANQGSEA. The CDR3 loop is CSAMATSRGRWNTEAFF. In DNA form, the CDR3 reads TGCAGCGCTATGGCGACGAGCAGGGGGCGATGGAACACTGAAGCTTTCTTT.

The chain uses TRBV7-9 and TRBJ1-1; D is unresolved. The CDR3 is 15 residues long. Germline CDR1 SEHNR, CDR2 FQNEAQ (reference sequence). The V end lost 9 bases, the J end lost 0 bases, and 17 bases lay between the germline ends. In nucleotides, the CDR3 is TGTGCCAGTGGAAGGGAGAGGGCAATGAACACTGAAGCTTTCTTT. Translation: CASGRERAMNTEAFF.

In its sample, this clone was seen a few times. V usage is TRBV18 and J usage is TRBJ1-1, with D unclear. From germline, CDR1 is KGHSH and CDR2 LQKENI. V shed 3 bases and J shed 4 bases, with 15 bases lying between them. This CDR3 region has 15 residues. CDR3 protein: CASSPGRTRGTEAFF. As DNA, the CDR3 is TGTGCCAGCTCACCGGGTAGAACCCGGGGCACTGAAGCTTTCTTT.

The chain combines TRBV7-2 with TRBJ2-1; no reliable D call. The germline CDR1 and CDR2 sequences are SGHTA and FQGNSA. Trimming pared 1 base from V and 0 bases from J, leaving 7 bases between. CDR3 size: 15 residues. The CDR3: CASSLDSGSYNEQFF. The CDR3 DNA is TGTGCCAGCAGCTTAGACTCAGGCTCCTACAATGAGCAGTTCTTC.

The chain has TRBV11-1 and TRBJ1-1; D perhaps matches TRBD1 (6 bases). The CDR3 is 14 amino acids. V lost 3 bases to trimming and J lost 0 bases, with 8 bases between them. CDR1 is SGHAT and CDR2 is FQDESV in the germline V gene (reference sequence). The CDR3 DNA reads TGTGCCAGCAGCTTGACAGGAGTGAACACTGAAGCTTTCTTT. Translated, it gives CASSLTGVNTEAFF.

The V and J genes are TRBV2 and TRBJ2-3, with D possibly matching TRBD2 (6 bases). Trimming removed 7 bases from V and 2 bases from J, with 13 bases in between. The germline V gene encodes CDR1 SNHLY and CDR2 FYNNEI. The CDR3 is made up of 14 amino acids. CDR3 amino acids: CASTPLDYTDTQYF. DNA of the CDR3: TGTGCCAGCACTCCCCTGGACTACACAGATACGCAGTATTTT.

This clone has only one observation. The CDR3 region is CATSRDRGTQYF. The CDR3, as DNA: TGTGCCACCAGCAGAGATAGGGGGACGCAGTATTTT. V is TRBV15 and J is TRBJ2-3; D is possibly TRBD1 (6 bases). The V end lost 0 bases, the J end lost 9 bases, and 7 bases lay between the germline ends. This CDR3 is built from 12 residues. Germline assignment: CDR1 LNHNV and CDR2 YYDKDF (reference sequence). The full variable domain, completed using reference TRBV15 and TRBJ2-3, is DAMVIQNPRYQVTQFGKPVTLSCSQTLNHNVMYWYQQKSSQAPKLLFHYYDKDFNNEADTPDNFQSRRPNTSFCFLDIRSPGLGDTAMYLCATSRDRGTQYFGPGTRLTVL.

This clone was seen just once. The CDR3 protein is CASSTAGQGLNYGYTF. The CDR3 bases are TGTGCCAGCAGCACTGCGGGACAGGGGCTTAACTATGGCTACACCTTC. The chain links TRBV7-2 to TRBJ1-2; 10 bases line up with TRBD1. V trimming: 5 bases; J trimming: 1 base; junction bases outside the gene matches: 7. Germline CDR1 and CDR2: SGHTA and FQGNSA. The CDR3 length is 16 residues.

The J gene is TRBJ1-2, the V gene TRBV13, with 7 bases matching TRBD1. V shed 2 bases, J shed 6 bases, and the junction held 0 bases outside the gene matches. CDR1 and CDR2 from the germline V gene are PRHDT and FYEKMQ (reference sequence). The CDR3 is 12 amino acids. CDR3 in DNA: TGTGCCAGCAGCTTAACAGGGGATGGCTACACCTTC. Protein: CASSLTGDGYTF.